The 11 T cell receptor beta chains presented below share a single source sample, sequenced in a study of cytomegalovirus exposure and HLA in healthy donors. A multiplex PCR was run with 60 Vbeta primers and 13 Jbeta primers. The method was immunoSEQ multiplex PCR; TCRdb's version includes in-frame clones alone and lacks a portion of them. The sample holds about 150,000 clones, about 81% seen once. The sequencing input was PBMCs. The receptors originated from a woman between 50 and 59 years old in good health and CMV-seropositive.

V and J are TRBV5-6 and TRBJ2-5, with TRBD2 identical over 8 bases. The trim removed 5 bases at V and 5 bases at J, leaving 11 bases unmatched. The V gene's germline CDR1 is SGHDT and CDR2 YYEEEE. The CDR3 is 15 residues long. DNA of the CDR3: TGTGCCAGCAGACCCCGGGAGGGTGTCGGGGAGACCCAGTACTTC. Amino acids: CASRPREGVGETQYF.

The J gene is TRBJ1-5, the V gene TRBV13, with unresolved D. Germline V gives CDR1 PRHDT, CDR2 FYEKMQ (reference sequence). Trimming left V 3 bases short and J 0 bases short, with 15 bases between. This CDR3 spans 17 amino acids. The CDR3 region is CASSFLGRPYSNQPQHF. The CDR3, as DNA: TGTGCCAGCAGCTTTCTGGGCAGGCCTTATAGCAATCAGCCCCAGCATTTT.

The chain uses TRBV30 and TRBJ2-2; 13 nucleotides line up with TRBD2. CDR3 size: 16 residues. Per the germline V gene, CDR1 is GTSNPN and CDR2 is SVGIG (reference sequence). Trimming removed 3 bases from V and 4 bases from J; junction bases left unmatched: 5. CDR3 nucleotide sequence: TGTGCCTGGAGACTAGCGGGAGGGCCTCGCACCGGGGAGCTGTTTTTT. Translating it yields CAWRLAGGPRTGELFF.

This chain uses TRBV5-1 with TRBJ1-2; the D gene is possibly TRBD1 (6 bases). The CDR3 has 13 amino acids. Germline-derived CDR1 and CDR2 are SGHRS and YFSETQ. Deletions cut 3 bases from V and 8 bases from J, with 14 bases between. For the CDR3, the DNA is TGCGCCAGCAGCTCACAGGGAAGTGGCGGCTACACCTTC. Translation gives CASSSQGSGGYTF.

This clone was seen more than once but under ten times. V usage is TRBV19 and J usage is TRBJ2-3; 8 bases line up with TRBD1. V gave up 5 bases and J gave up 1 base; unmatched junction bases: 5. Germline V gene data show CDR1 as LNHDA and CDR2 as SQIVND (reference sequence). CDR3 length: 15 residues. This CDR3 reads CASSLVTGGTDTQYF. CDR3 DNA sequence: TGTGCCAGTAGTTTGGTGACAGGGGGCACAGATACGCAGTATTTT.

The chain links TRBV4-1 to TRBJ1-3; TRBD1 agrees at 7 bases. Germline values: CDR1 MGHRA, CDR2 YSYEKL. With 1 base clipped from V and 0 bases from J, the junction kept 12 bases outside the gene matches. CDR3 length: 19 residues. CDR3 loop: CASSQVGKGALRSGNTIYF. The CDR3 DNA follows: TGCGCCAGCAGCCAAGTCGGGAAGGGGGCCCTCCGCTCTGGAAACACCATATATTTT.

This clone has only a few counts. The chain employs TRBV15 and TRBJ2-7; 10 nucleotides line up with TRBD1. CDR1 and CDR2 from the germline V gene are LNHNV and YYDKDF (reference sequence). V dropped 1 base and J dropped 0; count of bases not matched to a gene: 0. The CDR3 has 15 amino acids. The CDR3: CATSRGTGGSYEQYF. In nucleotides, the CDR3 is TGTGCCACCAGCAGAGGGACAGGGGGCTCCTACGAGCAGTACTTC.

The rearrangement joins TRBV5-4 to TRBJ2-7; TRBD1 is a possible D gene (9 bases). The CDR3 spans 14 residues. Germline V gene lookup returns CDR1 SGHNT and CDR2 YYREEE (reference sequence). V gave up 4 bases and J gave up 3 bases, with 14 bases separating them. CDR3 in DNA: TGTGCCAGCAGCGCGGGGGGACAGGGCTACGAGCAGTACTTC. Encoded protein: CASSAGGQGYEQYF.

The chain joins TRBV5-1 to TRBJ2-7, with D unclear. Trimming stripped 3 bases from V and 0 bases from J, with 13 bases between. The CDR3 spans 15 residues. Germline V gene data show CDR1 as SGHRS and CDR2 as YFSETQ. CDR3 sequence: CASSSNSRSSYEQYF. CDR3 in DNA: TGCGCCAGCAGCTCTAACTCAAGGAGCTCCTACGAGCAGTACTTC.

The chain has TRBV2 and TRBJ2-2, with D possibly TRBD2 on 5 matching bases. The germline V and J ends were trimmed by 8 bases and 4 bases, with 17 bases remaining between them. The CDR3 runs 15 residues. CDR1 and CDR2 (germline): SNHLY, FYNNEI. CDR3 nucleotide sequence: TGTGCCAGCGGAGGAGCCCCCCGCGCCACCGGGGAGCTGTTTTTT. Translated: CASGGAPRATGELFF.

The chain combines TRBV28 with TRBJ1-2, with 7 bases aligning to TRBD1. The CDR3 is 15 amino acids. The V and J ends lost 10 bases and 4 bases, in that order; junction bases with no gene match: 15. Germline V gene lookup returns CDR1 MDHEN and CDR2 SYDVKM. The CDR3 bases are TGTGCCACTAGACCCTCAGACAGGGCCCGCTATGGCTACACCTTC. Translating gives CATRPSDRARYGYTF.